This note documents a single T cell receptor (beta chain) sequence. Antigen: not known. The V and J ends lost 6 bases and 3 bases, in that order; junction bases with no gene match: 8. Germline CDR1 reads MGHRA; CDR2 reads YSYEKL. The CDR3 loop spans 15 amino acids. The data were taken from a study of T cell repertoires in cytomegalovirus infection. Across the study: Well-studied HLA-B-restricted epitopes and recently identified HLA-C-restricted epitopes of CMV were both used in the study.

TCRdb reanalysed the reads using MiXCR and keeps one entry per CDR3 protein. The sample yields about 900,000 distinct CDR3 sequences, roughly 31% seen once. The material was cultured CD8+ T cells from PBMCs, obtained from culture after CMV antigen stimulation. This TCR was sampled from a human donor in good health (CMV status not recorded). Some clones in this sample may be carry-over from other donors' samples. The rearrangement uses TRBV4-1 and TRBJ2-7, with 10 bases lining up with TRBD1. CDR3 region: CASRRRTGGNYEQYF. CDR3 bases: TGCGCCAGCAGGCGACGGACAGGGGGTAACTACGAGCAGTACTTC.